Listed below are T cell receptor beta chains from one sample, sequenced in a study of Japanese encephalitis immunity and Zika vaccine responses. TCRdb recomputed calls from the 5' RACE reads with MiXCR, one row per CDR3 protein. The sample lists over a hundred distinct CDR3 sequences; about 0.7% were seen once. The material sequenced was antigen-activated CD4+ T cells from blood, cultured, taken during a Zika inactivated vaccine study. These receptor sequences come from an adult woman who received an inactivated Zika virus vaccine. CDR3s include the opening cysteine and the closing phenylalanine or tryptophan. Fields, in order: J gene, clone size, CDR3 length, D gene, V gene, CDR3 DNA, CDR3 protein. The D gene is left open where the match is weak. Clone size is not always given. Where it is, it says once, few, many or a class for expanded clones.

TRBJ2-7 | few | 13 | TRBD1 | TRBV12-3/TRBV12-4 | TGTGCCAGCAGTTCCGGACAGGGGGGAGAGCAGTACTTC | CASSSGQGGEQYF
TRBJ1-3 | large | 16 | TRBD1 | TRBV28 | TGTGCCAGCAGTTCTCCGACAGGGGGCGCTGGAAACACCATATATTTT | CASSSPTGGAGNTIYF
TRBJ1-2 | few | 16 | TRBD1 | TRBV11-2 | TGTGCCAGCAGCTTGGCCGGGACAGGAGCTAACTATGGCTACACCTTC | CASSLAGTGANYGYTF
TRBJ1-5 | large | 12 | - | TRBV7-2 | TGTGCCAGCAGCAGCAATAATCAGCCCCAGCATTTT | CASSSNNQPQHF
TRBJ1-2 | large | 13 | - | TRBV2 | TGTGCCAGCGTGCTCCCTCTGGGGTATGGCTACACCTTC | CASVLPLGYGYTF
TRBJ2-5 | large | 14 | - | TRBV5-6 | TGTGCCAGCAGCCCTAGAGGGAGTTCAAGGACCCAGTACTTC | CASSPRGSSRTQYF
TRBJ1-1 | hyperexpanded | 15 | TRBD1 | TRBV28 | TGTGCCAGCAGTATGATGACAGGGGTTGGCACTGAAGCTTTCTTT | CASSMMTGVGTEAFF
TRBJ2-2 | - | 16 | - | TRBV24-1 | TGTGCCACCAGTGATTCGCGAACGGGGAACACCGGGGAGCTGTTTTTT | CATSDSRTGNTGELFF
TRBJ2-3 | large | 15 | TRBD2 | TRBV28 | TGTGCCAGCAGTGCACGTGGACTAGCCGTAGATACGCAGTATTTT | CASSARGLAVDTQYF
TRBJ2-3 | hyperexpanded | 15 | TRBD2 | TRBV12-3/TRBV12-4 | TGTGCCAGCAGTTTAGGGGCGGGGGGGCAAGATACGCAGTATTTT | CASSLGAGGQDTQYF
TRBJ2-5 | large | 13 | TRBD1 | TRBV12-3/TRBV12-4 | TGTGCCAGCAGCCTCAGGGGGCATAAGACCCAGTACTTC | CASSLRGHKTQYF
TRBJ1-1 | medium-sized | 13 | - | TRBV5-6 | TGTGCCAGCAGCTTGTCACCGAACACTGAAGCTTTCTTT | CASSLSPNTEAFF
TRBJ1-3 | - | 12 | - | TRBV20-1 | TGCAGTGTACCGACAGATCAAAACACCATATATTTT | CSVPTDQNTIYF
TRBJ2-3 | large | 13 | - | TRBV7-2 | TGTGCCAGCAGCCCCCAGGGCACAGATACGCAGTATTTT | CASSPQGTDTQYF
TRBJ2-2 | medium-sized | 15 | - | TRBV6-1 | TGTGCCAGCAGTGAATGGACAGCGAACACCGGGGAGCTGTTTTTT | CASSEWTANTGELFF
TRBJ1-1 | medium-sized | 13 | - | TRBV5-6 | TGTGCCAGCAGCTTGACACCGAACACTGAAGCTTTCTTT | CASSLTPNTEAFF
TRBJ2-3 | hyperexpanded | 13 | TRBD1 | TRBV7-2 | TGTGCCAGCGGGGCACAGGGGACAGATACGCAGTATTTT | CASGAQGTDTQYF
TRBJ2-4 | large | 12 | - | TRBV6-2/TRBV6-3 | TGTGCCAGCGGGGGGATCGGGAACATTCAGTACTTC | CASGGIGNIQYF
TRBJ1-5 | hyperexpanded | 16 | TRBD1 | TRBV28 | TGTGCCAGCAGTTTATGGGGGCAGGGGGCAGGCCAGCCCCAGCATTTT | CASSLWGQGAGQPQHF
TRBJ1-1 | hyperexpanded | 14 | TRBD1 | TRBV18 | TGTGCCAGCTCCCCGGGACAGGGGAACACTGAAGCTTTCTTT | CASSPGQGNTEAFF
TRBJ1-6 | hyperexpanded | 13 | TRBD1 | TRBV7-3 | TGTGCCAGCAGCTCACAGGGGGAATCACCCCTCCACTTT | CASSSQGESPLHF
TRBJ2-1 | large | 16 | - | TRBV7-8 | TGTGCCAGCAGCTTAGTTTATGGGAGGGGGAACAATGAGCAGTTCTTC | CASSLVYGRGNNEQFF
TRBJ2-4 | large | 18 | - | TRBV12-5 | TGTGCTAGTGGTTTGGGTTACGGCGGCATCTTAGCCAAAAACATTCAGTACTTC | CASGLGYGGILAKNIQYF
TRBJ1-6 | few | 15 | - | TRBV6-5 | TGTGCCAGCAGTGACCGGGGGTTGTATAATTCACCCCTCCACTTT | CASSDRGLYNSPLHF